The rows below give T cell receptor beta chains drawn from one sample of a study of human T cells and chemical hapten exposure. TCRdb used MiXCR to reprocess the RACE reads, holding one entry per CDR3 protein. Seen here are about 49,000 distinct CDR3 sequences, about 9% observed once, and the top ten hold just under 4.5%. The material sequenced was whole blood, taken in connection with sensitization to the hapten diphenylcyclopropenone (DPC). Source of these receptors: a woman between 50 and 59 years old with alopecia areata. Some clones in this sample may be carry-over from other donors' samples. Both conserved end residues are part of each CDR3. D genes are given only for firm matches. Size is stated for part of the rows, as once, few or many counts, or as a class when the clone is expanded.

CDR3nt: TGTGCCAGCACTTCGACTAGCGGCTCCTACGAGCAGTACTTC; CDR3aa: CASTSTSGSYEQYF; abundance: many; d_gene: TRBD2; j_gene: TRBJ2-7; v_gene: TRBV2
CDR3nt: TGTGCCAGCAGCTCTCCAACTAATGAAAAACTGTTTTTT; CDR3aa: CASSSPTNEKLFF; abundance: many; d_gene: -; j_gene: TRBJ1-4; v_gene: TRBV28
CDR3nt: TGTGCCAGCAGCGTAGCTGGTCAGTCTGGAAACACCATATATTTT; CDR3aa: CASSVAGQSGNTIYF; abundance: many; d_gene: -; j_gene: TRBJ1-3; v_gene: TRBV9
CDR3nt: TGTGCCAGCAGTCCCTGGACTAGCGGGTCCTACGAGCAGTACTTC; CDR3aa: CASSPWTSGSYEQYF; abundance: -; d_gene: TRBD2; j_gene: TRBJ2-7; v_gene: TRBV28
CDR3nt: TGTGCCAGCAGCCGAGCAACTAGATACAATGAGCAGTTCTTC; CDR3aa: CASSRATRYNEQFF; abundance: few; d_gene: -; j_gene: TRBJ2-1; v_gene: TRBV7-9
CDR3nt: TGTGCCAGCAGCTACCGGGACAGACAAGAGACCCAGTACTTC; CDR3aa: CASSYRDRQETQYF; abundance: many; d_gene: TRBD1; j_gene: TRBJ2-5; v_gene: TRBV7-8
CDR3nt: TGCAGTGTGCGGCTAGCGGGAAGCGAGCAGTACTTC; CDR3aa: CSVRLAGSEQYF; abundance: -; d_gene: TRBD2; j_gene: TRBJ2-7; v_gene: TRBV20-1
CDR3nt: TGCGCCAGCGGCCCGTGGGGAGCCTACAATGAGCAGTTCTTC; CDR3aa: CASGPWGAYNEQFF; abundance: few; d_gene: -; j_gene: TRBJ2-1; v_gene: TRBV4-1
CDR3nt: TGTGCCACCGCGGGACTAGCAAACACCGGGGAGCTGTTTTTT; CDR3aa: CATAGLANTGELFF; abundance: many; d_gene: TRBD2; j_gene: TRBJ2-2; v_gene: TRBV6-6
CDR3nt: TGTGCCAGCAGCACAAGACCGGGACAGGGGTGGAATGAGCAGTTCTTC; CDR3aa: CASSTRPGQGWNEQFF; abundance: many; d_gene: TRBD1; j_gene: TRBJ2-1; v_gene: TRBV7-2
CDR3nt: TGTGCCATTTCACAGGGTTCTCAGGAGACCCAGTACTTC; CDR3aa: CAISQGSQETQYF; abundance: few; d_gene: -; j_gene: TRBJ2-5; v_gene: TRBV6-6
CDR3nt: TGTGCCAGCAGCTTAGGGGCAGGAGTACATGAAGCTTTCTTT; CDR3aa: CASSLGAGVHEAFF; abundance: many; d_gene: -; j_gene: TRBJ1-1; v_gene: TRBV11-2
CDR3nt: TGCGCCAGCAGCTTGGCCGATCTAGCGGGAGTAGCTTTAGAAGAGACCCAGTACTTC; CDR3aa: CASSLADLAGVALEETQYF; abundance: many; d_gene: TRBD2; j_gene: TRBJ2-5; v_gene: TRBV5-1
CDR3nt: TGTGCCAGCAGTTATCTGCCTAGCGGGAGAGCCGAGCAGTACTTC; CDR3aa: CASSYLPSGRAEQYF; abundance: many; d_gene: TRBD2; j_gene: TRBJ2-7; v_gene: TRBV6-2/TRBV6-3
CDR3nt: TGTGCCAGCAGCTTGGGGACAGCCGAAAATTCACCCCTCCACTTT; CDR3aa: CASSLGTAENSPLHF; abundance: -; d_gene: TRBD1; j_gene: TRBJ1-6; v_gene: TRBV7-2
CDR3nt: TGCAGTGCTAGAGTAAAGCGGACTAGCGGGAGGGCCTCGGAGACCCAGTACTTC; CDR3aa: CSARVKRTSGRASETQYF; abundance: many; d_gene: TRBD2; j_gene: TRBJ2-5; v_gene: TRBV20-1
CDR3nt: TGCGCCAGCAGCTCCCCCACGGATCGTCCTGAAGCTTTCTTT; CDR3aa: CASSSPTDRPEAFF; abundance: few; d_gene: -; j_gene: TRBJ1-1; v_gene: TRBV4-1
CDR3nt: TGTGCCAGCAGTTCCCCGGACGGAGCCTCCTACGAGCAGTACTTC; CDR3aa: CASSSPDGASYEQYF; abundance: many; d_gene: -; j_gene: TRBJ2-7; v_gene: TRBV6-1
CDR3nt: TGTGCCAGCAGCTCGACAGGGGGATCACCCCTCCACTTT; CDR3aa: CASSSTGGSPLHF; abundance: many; d_gene: TRBD1; j_gene: TRBJ1-6; v_gene: TRBV7-9
CDR3nt: TGCAGTGCTAGAGATGTTTCGCCGGGATCCCAATACAATGAGCAGTTCTTC; CDR3aa: CSARDVSPGSQYNEQFF; abundance: many; d_gene: -; j_gene: TRBJ2-1; v_gene: TRBV20-1
CDR3nt: TGCAGCGTTGGGTCGGTGTTAGGGGACACTGAAGCTTTCTTT; CDR3aa: CSVGSVLGDTEAFF; abundance: few; d_gene: -; j_gene: TRBJ1-1; v_gene: TRBV29-1
CDR3nt: TGTGCCAGCAGATACACCCAGGGGAATGAGCAGTTCTTC; CDR3aa: CASRYTQGNEQFF; abundance: -; d_gene: -; j_gene: TRBJ2-1; v_gene: TRBV7-2
CDR3nt: TGTGCCAGCAGCTTGGCCCGGGACAATGAGCAGTTCTTC; CDR3aa: CASSLARDNEQFF; abundance: many; d_gene: -; j_gene: TRBJ2-1; v_gene: TRBV5-6
CDR3nt: TGTGCCAGCAGTTACTCAGGCCAGTCCGGGTTTCTCAATGAGCAGTTCTTC; CDR3aa: CASSYSGQSGFLNEQFF; abundance: many; d_gene: -; j_gene: TRBJ2-1; v_gene: TRBV6-5
CDR3nt: TGCAGTGCACGGACAGGGAGGGACCAGCCCCAGCATTTT; CDR3aa: CSARTGRDQPQHF; abundance: many; d_gene: TRBD1; j_gene: TRBJ1-5; v_gene: TRBV20-1
CDR3nt: TGCGCCAGCAGCCAAAGACTAGCGGGAGGGCAAGAGACCCAGTACTTC; CDR3aa: CASSQRLAGGQETQYF; abundance: many; d_gene: TRBD2; j_gene: TRBJ2-5; v_gene: TRBV4-1
CDR3nt: TGTGCCAGCAGCTTGGCCGGGACTTTTTCCTACAATGAGCAGTTCTTC; CDR3aa: CASSLAGTFSYNEQFF; abundance: many; d_gene: -; j_gene: TRBJ2-1; v_gene: TRBV5-4
CDR3nt: TGCAGTGCTAGAAATCGGCCCGCCCCAGAGACCCAGTACTTC; CDR3aa: CSARNRPAPETQYF; abundance: -; d_gene: -; j_gene: TRBJ2-5; v_gene: TRBV20-1
CDR3nt: TGTGCCAGTAGTAAAGTTCAGGCGAGCTCCTACGAGCAGTACTTC; CDR3aa: CASSKVQASSYEQYF; abundance: few; d_gene: -; j_gene: TRBJ2-7; v_gene: TRBV19
CDR3nt: TGTGCCAGCAGTCCTAACAGAGAGCGCCTACGGACCCAGTACTTC; CDR3aa: CASSPNRERLRTQYF; abundance: few; d_gene: -; j_gene: TRBJ2-5; v_gene: TRBV28
CDR3nt: TGTGCCAGCAGCCCGGAGACTAGCGGGAGTACCGAGCAGTACTTC; CDR3aa: CASSPETSGSTEQYF; abundance: many; d_gene: TRBD2; j_gene: TRBJ2-7; v_gene: TRBV2
CDR3nt: TGTGCCAGCAGACCGGGACAGGGGTTTTCCGAGCAGTACTTC; CDR3aa: CASRPGQGFSEQYF; abundance: -; d_gene: TRBD1; j_gene: TRBJ2-7; v_gene: TRBV28
CDR3nt: TGCAGTGCTACGCCTCTTCAACAGGGTGAAGCTTTCTTT; CDR3aa: CSATPLQQGEAFF; abundance: many; d_gene: -; j_gene: TRBJ1-1; v_gene: TRBV20-1
CDR3nt: TGTGCCAGCTCTCCCTGGGGGGGGGCCACTGAAGCTTTCTTT; CDR3aa: CASSPWGGATEAFF; abundance: few; d_gene: -; j_gene: TRBJ1-1; v_gene: TRBV18
CDR3nt: TGTGTCAGCAGCTTTGGACGGGACGGAGAGCAGTTCTTC; CDR3aa: CVSSFGRDGEQFF; abundance: few; d_gene: -; j_gene: TRBJ2-1; v_gene: TRBV11-2
CDR3nt: TGTGCCAGCAGCTTAGTTGCCGGGATTTCGCGGGGGACCCGGACCCAGTACTTC; CDR3aa: CASSLVAGISRGTRTQYF; abundance: -; d_gene: TRBD2; j_gene: TRBJ2-5; v_gene: TRBV7-9